This TCR beta chain comes out of a study of memory CD4+ T cells and cytomegalovirus serostatus. Study as a whole: This sample comes from healthy Belgian adults, eight to ten CMV seropositive, 24 seronegative. Notes on the study in general: About two fifths of the roughly 150 known CMV-associated TCRbeta sequences appeared in CD4+ memory. A US-trained random forest predicted CMV serostatus with median AUC around 0.9.

Measured with immunoSEQ multiplex PCR; TCRdb has only the in-frame clones, and not every one. The repertoire holds around 99,000 clones, with roughly 80% as singletons. The ends were cut back, 5 bases at V and 4 bases at J, with 14 bases in the middle. Germline V gene sequence: CDR1 SGHVS, CDR2 FQNEAQ. This CDR3 spans 14 amino acids. Single viable CD3+CD4+CD8-CD45RO+ cells were sorted as the memory CD4+ T cells. This clone has just a few counts. Its target is unknown. Sequenced: memory CD4+ T cells from blood. The origin of this receptor is an adult in good health and CMV-seropositive. This rearrangement joins TRBV7-8 to TRBJ1-2, with D unclear. The CDR3 nucleotides are TGTGCCAGCAGCGTCACACCGACTTCCTATGGCTACACCTTC. Translating it yields CASSVTPTSYGYTF.